One sample yielded the 19 T cell receptor beta chains listed below, sequenced in a study of blood T cells in healthy people across ages. Primers used in a second PCR of roughly 6 to 11 cycles were a sample-barcoded 5' primer and a J-beta primer mix. MiXCR was run by TCRdb on the 5' RACE reads, yielding one entry per CDR3 protein. The sample includes 1.5 million to 2 million distinct CDR3 sequences, about 49% of them seen just once. Sequences were obtained from blood. These receptor sequences come from a woman aged 40 to 50 in good health.

The rearrangement uses TRBV9 and TRBJ2-3, with D possibly TRBD2 on 7 matching bases. Germline CDR1 and CDR2: SGDLS and YYNGEE. The ends were cut back, 0 bases at V and 2 bases at J, with 10 bases in the middle. This CDR3 has 15 residues. This CDR3 reads CASSVARGLTDTQYF. The CDR3 DNA reads TGTGCCAGCAGCGTAGCGCGGGGGCTCACAGATACGCAGTATTTT.

This chain links TRBV29-1 with TRBJ2-5; a possible D gene is TRBD2 (6 bases). Trimming cost V 6 bases and J 2 bases, with 7 bases left between them. Germline lookup yields CDR1 SQVTM and CDR2 ANQGSEA. The CDR3 is 11 amino acids. The CDR3 protein is CSVGLQETQYF. CDR3 sequence (DNA): TGCAGCGTGGGACTGCAAGAGACCCAGTACTTC.

This clonotype was counted a single time. Relative to the germline gene, one junction end is altered; a read error may explain this. The gene calls are TRBV29-1 and TRBJ2-1; 12 bases align to TRBD2. Germline values: CDR1 SQVTM, CDR2 ANQGSEA. This CDR3 region has 17 residues. The CDR3: CSVKGLAGFSSYSEQFF. Here the CDR3 DNA reads TGCAGCGTTAAAGGACTAGCGGGGTTTAGCTCCTACAGTGAGCAGTTCTTC.

The gene calls are TRBV4-1 and TRBJ2-3; D is perhaps TRBD2 (6 bases). V was clipped by 5 bases and J by 6 bases, with 18 bases between them. This CDR3 contains 15 residues. Germline V gives CDR1 MGHRA, CDR2 YSYEKL. CDR3 sequence: CASSDYRRAGDTQYF. CDR3 DNA sequence: TGCGCCAGCAGCGATTACCGTCGGGCGGGGGATACGCAGTATTTT.

This clonotype was observed a handful of times. The chain combines TRBV7-2 with TRBJ1-2; no firm D call. Trimming stripped 0 bases from V and 4 bases from J, with 12 bases between. CDR1 is SGHTA, CDR2 FQGNSA, per germline. The CDR3 has 15 amino acids. CDR3 DNA sequence: TGTGCCAGCAGCTTAGCGGGGTCCTCCCTCTATGGCTACACCTTC. It is translated as CASSLAGSSLYGYTF.

This clonotype occurred a few times. The chain's CDR3 is CASSTSGQMKETQYF. The CDR3 DNA follows: TGTGCCAGCAGTACCTCCGGACAAATGAAAGAGACCCAGTACTTC. V is TRBV11-2 and J is TRBJ2-5; perhaps TRBD1 as D (5 bases). The length of the CDR3 is 15 residues. Deletions cut 6 bases from V and 3 bases from J, with 17 bases between. Looked up from germline, CDR1 is SGHAT and CDR2 is FQNNGV.

This clonotype was recorded a few times. V is TRBV15 and J is TRBJ2-5; 8 bases line up with TRBD2. The CDR3 is made up of 17 amino acids. The junction had 15 bases not matched to a gene; V was cut back by 5 bases and J by 4 bases. Germline V gene sequence: CDR1 LNHNV, CDR2 YYDKDF (reference sequence). CDR3 residues: CATSGGRTPRERETQYF. The DNA of the CDR3 is TGTGCCACCAGCGGCGGGAGGACTCCTAGGGAGCGAGAGACCCAGTACTTC. Full variable domain (outside the CDR3, taken from reference TRBV15 and TRBJ2-5): DAMVIQNPRYQVTQFGKPVTLSCSQTLNHNVMYWYQQKSSQAPKLLFHYYDKDFNNEADTPDNFQSRRPNTSFCFLDIRSPGLGDTAMYLCATSGGRTPRERETQYFGPGTRLLVL.

The chain uses TRBV7-9 and TRBJ1-2; D is ambiguous. The CDR3 covers 15 residues. Germline lookup yields CDR1 SEHNR and CDR2 FQNEAQ (reference sequence). The V gene lost 3 bases and the J gene lost 0 bases, with 11 bases spanning the gap. CDR3 region: CASSFWKGTNYGYTF. The CDR3, as DNA: TGTGCCAGCAGCTTTTGGAAGGGAACTAACTATGGCTACACCTTC.

The chain carries TRBV11-2 and TRBJ1-1; possibly TRBD1 for D (5 bases). The germline V gene has CDR1 SGHAT and CDR2 FQNNGV. CDR3 length: 16 amino acids. The V gene lost 2 bases and the J gene lost 6 bases, with 19 bases spanning the gap. The CDR3 DNA follows: TGTGCCAGCAGCTTAAATACTGGGGACGGACCCCCTGAAGCTTTCTTT. It is translated as CASSLNTGDGPPEAFF.

The genes are TRBV20-1 and TRBJ2-3, with 8 bases matching TRBD2. Germline assignment: CDR1 DFQATT and CDR2 SNEGSKA (reference sequence). V trimming: 2 bases; J trimming: 4 bases; junction bases outside the gene matches: 5. CDR3 size: 14 residues. CDR3 residues: CSARLRGGPDTQYF. The CDR3 DNA reads as TGCAGTGCTAGATTACGGGGGGGCCCAGATACGCAGTATTTT.

The J gene is TRBJ2-5, the V gene TRBV20-1; the D is unclear. Germline V gives CDR1 DFQATT, CDR2 SNEGSKA (reference sequence). V was clipped by 3 bases and J by 4 bases, with 9 bases between them. CDR3 length equals 12 residues. The CDR3 bases are TGCAGTGCTAGTTTTAGGACAGAGACCCAGTACTTC. It translates to CSASFRTETQYF.

The chain joins TRBV6-1 to TRBJ1-2, with D maybe TRBD1 (5 bases). Germline V lookup: CDR1 MNHNS, CDR2 SASEGT. There are 15 residues in the CDR3. The ends were cut back, 3 bases at V and 4 bases at J, with 15 bases in the middle. The CDR3 nucleotides are TGTGCCAGCAGTGAGACCTCCGGGGGACCCTATGGCTACACCTTC. It yields the protein CASSETSGGPYGYTF.

This chain uses TRBV12-3 or TRBV12-4 with TRBJ2-1; 14 bases agree with TRBD2. V gave up 7 bases and J gave up 7 bases; unmatched junction bases: 6. CDR3 length: 15 amino acids. CDR3 in amino acids: CASKTSGRVGNEQFF. DNA for the CDR3: TGTGCCAGCAAGACTAGCGGGAGGGTAGGTAATGAGCAGTTCTTC.

This clonotype was picked up a small number of times. J is TRBJ1-2 and V is TRBV13, with 7 bases lining up with TRBD1. Germline trimming cut 0 bases from V and 3 bases from J; bases unmatched to any gene: 4. CDR3 length: 15 amino acids. Germline V gene data show CDR1 as PRHDT and CDR2 as FYEKMQ (reference sequence). Here the CDR3 DNA reads TGTGCCAGCAGCTTAGGTCTAGGGGGCGACTATGGCTACACCTTC. Its translation: CASSLGLGGDYGYTF.

This chain connects TRBV28 to TRBJ2-3; the D call may be TRBD1 or TRBD2 (7 bases each). Trimming took 3 bases from V and 4 from J, leaving 14 bases between them. The CDR3 contains 15 residues. Germline CDR1 reads MDHEN; CDR2 reads SYDVKM. The CDR3 loop reads CASSFRGGRSDTQYF. CDR3 DNA sequence: TGTGCCAGCAGTTTCAGGGGGGGTCGGTCAGATACGCAGTATTTT.

The chain couples TRBV5-1 to TRBJ2-3; 7 bases map to TRBD1. CDR3 length equals 17 residues. CDR1 and CDR2 (germline): SGHRS, YFSETQ. The V and J ends lost 4 bases and 1 base, in that order; junction bases with no gene match: 12. The CDR3 reads CASSSNTGAPGTDTQYF. The CDR3 nucleotides read TGCGCCAGCAGCAGTAATACAGGGGCCCCCGGCACAGATACGCAGTATTTT.

CDR3 loop: CASFTGTDRRWDYGYTF. CDR3 nucleotides: TGTGCCAGCTTTACCGGGACAGACCGACGGTGGGACTATGGCTACACCTTC. The chain uses TRBV2 and TRBJ1-2; 7 bases match TRBD1. Unmatched junction bases numbered 18, after V lost 8 bases and J lost 3 bases. The CDR3 is 17 residues long. The germline gives CDR1 SNHLY, CDR2 FYNNEI.

The chain has TRBV29-1 and TRBJ2-7; the D is unclear. V was cut by 8 bases and J by 2 bases, with 13 bases left in between. This CDR3 region has 12 residues. Germline V gene data show CDR1 as SQVTM and CDR2 as ANQGSEA. In DNA form, the CDR3 reads TGCAGCATCGCTGCAGGAGCCTACGAGCAGTACTTC. Amino acid sequence: CSIAAGAYEQYF.

The V gene is TRBV27, the J gene TRBJ1-6; D is uncertain. Germline V CDR1 and CDR2: MNHEY, SMNVEV (reference sequence). The V gene lost 3 bases and the J gene lost 2 bases, with 14 bases spanning the gap. The CDR3 has 17 residues. In nucleotides, the CDR3 is TGTGCCAGCAGTTTTCGCCTACCAGGCACCTATAATTCACCCCTCCACTTT. Encoded protein: CASSFRLPGTYNSPLHF.